This T cell receptor (beta chain) was recovered during a study of blood T cell repertoires in COVID-19. In the original processing: Estimates of nucleated cell counts were drawn from the amplification of reference gene primers. Sequencing used immunoSEQ multiplex PCR; TCRdb keeps in-frame clones, though not all of them. V and J calls and clone size come straight from that table; D and trimming were deduced from the DNA. This sample has 160,000 or so clones, with around nine tenths found just once. The CDR3 covers 15 residues. The V gene's germline CDR1 is LNHDA and CDR2 SQIVND (reference sequence). V was clipped by 4 bases and J by 2 bases; unmatched bases: 7. This clone has just a few counts.

J is TRBJ1-2 and V is TRBV19; 7 positions match TRBD1. The sample consisted of peripheral blood. The source of this sequence is a man in his fifties or sixties with active or convalescent COVID-19. The CDR3 coding sequence is TGTGCCAGTAGTACCCAACAGGGGAGGAACTATGGCTACACCTTC. Encoded protein: CASSTQQGRNYGYTF.